Presented here are 32 T cell receptor beta chains from one specimen sequenced in a study of blood T cell repertoires in COVID-19. Produced via immunoSEQ multiplex PCR; TCRdb's table is partial and in-frame only. This sample has some 240,000 clones, with 82% found just once. The specimen was peripheral blood. The receptors here all came from an older woman with COVID-19, enrolled during active disease.

The chain uses TRBV28 and TRBJ2-1, with TRBD2 matching 8 bases. V was clipped by 4 bases and J by 8 bases; unmatched bases: 7. CDR1 and CDR2 from the germline V gene are MDHEN and SYDVKM. The length of the CDR3 is 14 residues. CDR3: CASSSAGGRDEQFF. The CDR3 DNA reads as TGTGCCAGCAGTTCCGCGGGGGGCCGCGATGAGCAGTTCTTC.

V usage is TRBV19 and J usage is TRBJ1-6, with 10 nucleotides matching TRBD1. V trimming: 5 bases; J trimming: 10 bases; junction bases outside the gene matches: 11. Germline V gene lookup returns CDR1 LNHDA and CDR2 SQIVND (reference sequence). This CDR3 spans 16 amino acids. CDR3 in amino acids: CASSPRDRGLKSPLHF. CDR3 nucleotides: TGTGCCAGTAGTCCCCGGGACAGGGGCTTAAAGTCACCCCTCCACTTT. Using reference TRBV19 and TRBJ1-6 for the parts outside the CDR3, the full variable domain is DGGITQSPKYLFRKEGQNVTLSCEQNLNHDAMYWYRQDPGQGLRLIYYSQIVNDFQKGDIAEGYSVSREKKESFPLTVTSAQKNPTAFYLCASSPRDRGLKSPLHFGNGTRLTVT.

V is TRBV19 and J is TRBJ1-2; D gene uncertain. The ends were cut back, 5 bases at V and 8 bases at J, with 27 bases in the middle. This CDR3 is built from 17 residues. The germline gives CDR1 LNHDA, CDR2 SQIVND (reference sequence). The CDR3 loop reads CASSPLEGLGRGGGYTF. Here the CDR3 DNA reads TGTGCCAGTAGTCCGTTAGAGGGCCTCGGACGGGGAGGCGGCTACACCTTC.

This clone was seen at least ten times. The chain carries TRBV9 and TRBJ1-6; no clear D gene. CDR1 and CDR2 from the germline V gene are SGDLS and YYNGEE. The CDR3 spans 13 residues. V lost 0 bases and J 7 bases, leaving 5 bases between the germline ends. CDR3 sequence (DNA): TGTGCCAGCAGCGTAGGGGCGAATTCACCCCTCCACTTT. Translated, it gives CASSVGANSPLHF.

This chain connects TRBV27 to TRBJ1-1, with 11 bases matching TRBD1. V gave up 10 bases and J gave up 10 bases; unmatched junction bases: 8. CDR1 and CDR2 from the germline V gene are MNHEY and SMNVEV (reference sequence). There are 12 residues in the CDR3. In DNA, the CDR3 is TGTGCCACTCGGACAGGGGGCTTCAGAGCTTTCTTT. Its protein product is CATRTGGFRAFF.

CDR3 region: CATSAANEPGLTDTQYF. For the CDR3, the DNA is TGTGCCACCAGTGCCGCGAACGAACCAGGGCTCACAGATACGCAGTATTTT. J is TRBJ2-3 and V is TRBV24-1, with D tentatively TRBD1 (5 bases). The CDR3 loop spans 17 amino acids. The ends were cut back, 5 bases at V and 2 bases at J, with 19 bases in the middle. Germline CDR1 and CDR2: KGHDR and SFDVKD.

The genes are TRBV5-5 and TRBJ2-5, with TRBD2 matching 9 bases. CDR3 length: 15 amino acids. V shed 3 bases and J 5 bases; nucleotides not matched to a gene: 8. The germline CDR1 and CDR2 sequences are SGHKS and YYEKEE (reference sequence). The chain's CDR3 is CASSSNSGSGETQYF. The DNA of the CDR3 is TGTGCCAGCAGCTCTAATAGCGGGAGCGGTGAGACCCAGTACTTC.

The chain couples TRBV7-2 to TRBJ2-1, with 9 bases fitting TRBD2. Germline-derived CDR1 and CDR2 are SGHTA and FQGNSA. CDR3 length: 16 residues. V lost 4 bases to trimming and J lost 4 bases; unmatched junction nucleotides: 8. The CDR3 protein is CASSSVVAGGYNEQFF. CDR3 nucleotide sequence: TGTGCCAGCAGCTCTGTCGTGGCGGGAGGGTACAATGAGCAGTTCTTC.

This rearrangement joins TRBV4-2 to TRBJ2-3; TRBD2 aligns across 8 bases. The germline V gene has CDR1 LGHNA and CDR2 YNFKEQ. The junction had 14 bases not matched to a gene; V was cut back by 5 bases and J by 4 bases. This CDR3 comprises 17 residues. This CDR3 is CASSEPTPGLVPDTQYF. DNA of the CDR3: TGTGCCAGCAGCGAACCCACGCCGGGACTAGTGCCAGATACGCAGTATTTT.

This clone has a handful of counts. The chain couples TRBV7-2 to TRBJ2-6, with D possibly matching TRBD1 (6 bases). Germline-derived CDR1 and CDR2 are SGHTA and FQGNSA. CDR3 length: 19 residues. V was clipped by 5 bases and J by 0 bases, with 20 bases between them. The CDR3 sequence: CASSATAGTIVSGANVLTF. For the CDR3, the DNA is TGTGCCAGCAGCGCGACGGCCGGGACAATTGTCTCTGGGGCCAACGTCCTGACTTTC.

The chain employs TRBV6-5 and TRBJ1-1; 7 nucleotides line up with TRBD1. This CDR3 region has 14 residues. V shed 9 bases and J 5 bases; nucleotides not matched to a gene: 12. Germline V gene data show CDR1 as MNHEY and CDR2 as SVGAGI. The CDR3 loop reads CARGEGAQETEAFF. In DNA form, the CDR3 reads TGTGCCAGGGGTGAGGGGGCGCAAGAAACTGAAGCTTTCTTT.

The chain links TRBV28 to TRBJ2-6, with 12 bases identical to TRBD1. J lost 4 bases, V lost 4 bases, and 8 bases had no gene match. Germline V gives CDR1 MDHEN, CDR2 SYDVKM. This CDR3 region has 18 residues. The CDR3 loop reads CASSSPGQGAGGANVLTF. CDR3 nucleotide sequence: TGTGCCAGCAGTTCACCGGGACAGGGGGCGGGAGGGGCCAACGTCCTGACTTTC. Together with reference TRBV28 and TRBJ2-6, the CDR3 gives the full variable domain: DVKVTQSSRYLVKRTGEKVFLECVQDMDHENMFWYRQDPGLGLRLIYFSYDVKMKEKGDIPEGYSVSREKKERFSLILESASTNQTSMYLCASSSPGQGAGGANVLTFGAGSRLTVL.

This sequence joins TRBV5-4 and TRBJ1-1, with a possible D match to TRBD1 (5 bases). The germline V and J ends were trimmed by 4 bases and 0 bases, with 7 bases remaining between them. The CDR3 has 13 amino acids. Germline V lookup: CDR1 SGHNT, CDR2 YYREEE (reference sequence). The CDR3 spells CASSGALNTEAFF. In nucleotides, the CDR3 is TGTGCCAGCAGCGGGGCTTTGAACACTGAAGCTTTCTTT.

This chain uses TRBV24-1 with TRBJ1-5, with 10 bases that match TRBD1. Germline V gives CDR1 KGHDR, CDR2 SFDVKD. CDR3 length: 14 residues. The ends lost 9 bases at V and 5 bases at J; junction bases unmatched: 6. CDR3 loop: CATATGGWDQPQHF. The CDR3 DNA reads TGTGCCACCGCGACAGGGGGCTGGGATCAGCCCCAGCATTTT.

The V gene is TRBV4-1, the J gene TRBJ2-6; no reliable D call. Per germline, CDR1 MGHRA and CDR2 YSYEKL. The CDR3 has 15 amino acids. With 4 bases removed from V and 1 base from J, the gap between germline ends came to 8 bases. The CDR3 reads CASSLPVSGANVLTF. CDR3 in DNA: TGCGCCAGCAGCCTACCGGTATCTGGGGCCAACGTCCTGACTTTC.

The chain recombines TRBV10-3 with TRBJ2-7; perhaps TRBD2 as D (5 bases). The V gene lost 2 bases and the J gene lost 5 bases, with 10 bases spanning the gap. Germline CDR1 ENHRY, CDR2 SYGVKD. The CDR3 sequence is 13 residues long. CDR3 region: CAISEEGRNEQYF. DNA of the CDR3: TGTGCCATCAGTGAGGAGGGAAGAAACGAGCAGTACTTC.

This clone was detected a few times. The chain combines TRBV7-2 with TRBJ2-7, with TRBD1 identical over 9 bases. Trimming removed 3 bases from V and 9 bases from J; junction bases left unmatched: 9. Germline V gene lookup returns CDR1 SGHTA and CDR2 FQGNSA. This CDR3 is built from 14 residues. The CDR3 DNA reads TGTGCCAGCAGCTTCAGGGGACAGGGTTTGTGGCAGTACTTC. This gives the protein CASSFRGQGLWQYF.

The chain is built from TRBV5-4 and TRBJ2-2; possible D gene TRBD1, 6 bases. This CDR3 has 15 residues. The germline V gene has CDR1 SGHNT and CDR2 YYREEE (reference sequence). Trimming cost V 2 bases and J 0 bases, with 8 bases left between them. The CDR3, as DNA: TGTGCCAGCAGCTTAGGGACAACGAACACCGGGGAGCTGTTTTTT. This gives the protein CASSLGTTNTGELFF.

This clone occurred a few times. J is TRBJ1-2 and V is TRBV6-1; D possibly corresponds to TRBD1 (6 bases). Germline CDR1 reads MNHNS; CDR2 reads SASEGT. V lost 4 bases, J lost 4 bases, and 19 bases lay in between. The CDR3 covers 16 residues. CDR3 sequence reads: CASSAQGPTTSYGYTF. The CDR3 DNA sequence: TGTGCCAGCAGTGCACAGGGACCAACTACCTCCTATGGCTACACCTTC.

This clone came up a few times. The chain is built from TRBV5-1 and TRBJ2-5; no definite D call. V was clipped by 3 bases and J by 2 bases, with 14 bases between them. CDR3 size: 15 residues. CDR1 is SGHRS and CDR2 is YFSETQ in the germline V gene. The CDR3 DNA is TGCGCCAGCAGCTCCCTTGGAGTTTCTCAAGAGACCCAGTACTTC. Amino acid sequence: CASSSLGVSQETQYF.

This CDR3 reads CASSPGQPDTQYF. DNA for the CDR3: TGTGCCAGCTCACCTGGGCAGCCAGATACGCAGTATTTT. The gene calls are TRBV18 and TRBJ2-3, with D unclear. Trimming pared 3 bases from V and 4 bases from J, leaving 8 bases between. The CDR3 totals 13 residues. The germline V gene has CDR1 KGHSH and CDR2 LQKENI.

The rearrangement links TRBV5-1 to TRBJ2-7; 9 positions agree with TRBD1. This CDR3 region has 15 residues. The V segment lost 0 bases and the J segment 6 bases; nucleotides outside the gene matches: 7. The germline gives CDR1 SGHRS, CDR2 YFSETQ. The CDR3 protein is CASSLGGTGKGEQYF. CDR3 sequence (DNA): TGCGCCAGCAGCTTGGGTGGGACAGGGAAAGGCGAGCAGTACTTC.

The V gene is TRBV28, the J gene TRBJ2-7; no reliable D call. Germline lookup yields CDR1 MDHEN and CDR2 SYDVKM. Trimming removed 2 bases at V and 0 bases at J, with 11 bases between. The CDR3 sequence is 15 residues long. The CDR3 DNA is TGTGCCAGCAGTTTACCCCTCTCGGGCTCCTACGAGCAGTACTTC. Protein sequence: CASSLPLSGSYEQYF.

This chain links TRBV11-2 with TRBJ1-2, with 10 positions matching TRBD1. CDR1 is SGHAT, CDR2 FQNNGV, per germline. The CDR3 is 14 amino acids. J was trimmed by 5 bases and V by 5 bases; bases with no gene match: 5. The CDR3 bases are TGTGCCAGCAGCCAGGGACAGGGGCGGTATGGCTACACCTTC. Encoded protein: CASSQGQGRYGYTF.

Ten or more counts support this clone. This specimen includes other DNA sequences encoding the same CDR3. This rearrangement joins TRBV27 to TRBJ2-3; TRBD2 matches 7 bases. This CDR3 has 17 amino acids. J gave up 4 bases and V 6 bases, and 16 bases lay outside the gene matches. Germline V gene lookup returns CDR1 MNHEY and CDR2 SMNVEV (reference sequence). The chain's CDR3 is CASSQIVGVRGADTQYF. DNA of the CDR3: TGTGCCAGCAGCCAGATAGTGGGGGTCCGGGGGGCAGATACGCAGTATTTT.

The rearrangement joins TRBV5-4 to TRBJ2-7; TRBD2 matches 9 bases. The CDR3 extends over 15 amino acids. Germline V gives CDR1 SGHNT, CDR2 YYREEE (reference sequence). V gave up 3 bases and J gave up 2 bases; unmatched junction bases: 6. CDR3 in amino acids: CASSSEAGGTYEQYF. Here the CDR3 DNA reads TGTGCCAGCAGCTCCGAAGCGGGAGGAACCTACGAGCAGTACTTC.

The V call is TRBV6-5, the J call TRBJ1-6; the D is unclear. Trimming left V 2 bases short and J 7 bases short, with 9 bases between. The CDR3 has 14 amino acids. Germline loops: CDR1 MNHEY, CDR2 SVGAGI. CDR3 sequence reads: CASSYETRNSPLHF. The DNA of the CDR3 is TGTGCCAGCAGTTACGAGACAAGAAATTCACCCCTCCACTTT.

This chain uses TRBV5-1 with TRBJ2-5, with TRBD1 matching over 11 bases. Germline V gene lookup returns CDR1 SGHRS and CDR2 YFSETQ. The CDR3 is made up of 15 amino acids. Germline trimming cut 0 bases from V and 4 bases from J; bases unmatched to any gene: 2. The CDR3 nucleotides are TGCGCCAGCAGCTTGGCCGGACAGGGGGCAGAGACCCAGTACTTC. It encodes CASSLAGQGAETQYF.

This clone was recorded once. The J gene is TRBJ1-2, the V gene TRBV11-2; 12 positions match TRBD1. The germline V gene has CDR1 SGHAT and CDR2 FQNNGV. This CDR3 comprises 18 residues. V was clipped by 5 bases and J by 6 bases; unmatched bases: 16. CDR3 DNA sequence: TGTGCCAGCAGCCCAGGGACAGGGGGCATCAGGGGAGGGGATGGCTACACCTTC. Translation: CASSPGTGGIRGGDGYTF.

The J gene is TRBJ2-7, the V gene TRBV2; 9 bases match TRBD2. With 6 bases clipped from V and 3 bases from J, the junction kept 6 bases outside the gene matches. The CDR3 is 14 amino acids. CDR1 and CDR2 from the germline V gene are SNHLY and FYNNEI. The CDR3 protein is CASSPRTSVYEQYF. In DNA form, the CDR3 reads TGTGCCAGCAGCCCCCGGACTAGCGTCTACGAGCAGTACTTC.

The J gene is TRBJ1-2, the V gene TRBV14, with a possible D match to TRBD1 (5 bases). Germline V gene lookup returns CDR1 SGHDN and CDR2 FVKESK. Trimming pared 2 bases from V and 2 bases from J, leaving 21 bases between. The CDR3 spans 18 residues. The CDR3 DNA follows: TGTGCCAGCAGCCAAAGATCGACGGGCAGTCCAGGGAACTATGGCTACACCTTC. It specifies CASSQRSTGSPGNYGYTF.

In this sample, this clone turned up a few times. J is TRBJ2-2 and V is TRBV9; the match to TRBD1 covers 7 bases. V was clipped by 2 bases and J by 5 bases; unmatched bases: 9. The germline gives CDR1 SGDLS, CDR2 YYNGEE. This CDR3 comprises 16 residues. Here the CDR3 reads CASSVGPGGSTGELFF. The CDR3 bases are TGTGCCAGCAGCGTCGGCCCAGGGGGTTCGACCGGGGAGCTGTTTTTT.